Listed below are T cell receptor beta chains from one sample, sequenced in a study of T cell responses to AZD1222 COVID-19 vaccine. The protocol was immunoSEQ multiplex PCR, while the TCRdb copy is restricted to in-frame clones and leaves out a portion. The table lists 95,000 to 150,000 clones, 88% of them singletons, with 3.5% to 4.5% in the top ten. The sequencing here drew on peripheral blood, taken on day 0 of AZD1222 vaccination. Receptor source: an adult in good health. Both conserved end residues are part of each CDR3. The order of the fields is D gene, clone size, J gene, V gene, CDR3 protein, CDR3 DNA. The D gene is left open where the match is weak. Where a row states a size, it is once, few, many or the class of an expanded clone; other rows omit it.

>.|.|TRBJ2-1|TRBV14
CASTPRQPRGNEQFF
TGTGCCAGCACCCCCCGTCAGCCCCGGGGCAATGAGCAGTTCTTC
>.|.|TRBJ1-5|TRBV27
CASSRTDSNQPQHF
TGTGCCAGCAGCCGGACAGATAGCAATCAGCCCCAGCATTTT
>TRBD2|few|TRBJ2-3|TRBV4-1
CASSRGTSGGVSTDTQYF
TGCGCCAGCAGCCGAGGGACTAGCGGGGGGGTTAGCACAGATACGCAGTATTTT
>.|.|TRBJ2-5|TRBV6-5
CASSTGTRETQYF
TGTGCCAGCAGTACCGGGACGCGAGAGACCCAGTACTTC
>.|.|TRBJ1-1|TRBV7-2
CASSLSAGVNTEAFF
TGTGCCAGCAGCTTATCGGCAGGGGTGAACACTGAAGCTTTCTTT
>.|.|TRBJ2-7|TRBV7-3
CASSLGPGEEYEQYF
TGTGCCAGCAGCTTAGGGCCCGGAGAGGAATACGAGCAGTACTTC
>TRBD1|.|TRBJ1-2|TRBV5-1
CASSVGQEHGYTF
TGCGCCAGCAGCGTAGGACAGGAACATGGCTACACCTTC
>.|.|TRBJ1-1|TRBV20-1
CSAREDREAFF
TGCAGTGCTAGGGAAGACAGAGAAGCTTTCTTT
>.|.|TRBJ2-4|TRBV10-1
CASEVEGIDFLAKNIQYF
TGCGCCAGCGAGGTCGAAGGGATCGATTTTCTAGCCAAAAACATTCAGTACTTC
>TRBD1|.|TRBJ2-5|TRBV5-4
CASSRQGAAETQYF
TGTGCCAGCAGCCGACAGGGGGCAGCGGAGACCCAGTACTTC
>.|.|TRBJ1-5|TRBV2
CASSEDETWGQPQHF
TGTGCCAGCAGTGAAGATGAGACGTGGGGTCAGCCCCAGCATTTT
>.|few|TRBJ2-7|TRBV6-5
CASSYDSTYEQYF
TGTGCCAGCAGTTATGACAGCACCTACGAGCAGTACTTC
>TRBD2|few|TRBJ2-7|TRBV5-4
CASSSAGTSGYEQYF
TGTGCCAGCAGCTCCGCTGGGACTAGCGGCTACGAGCAGTACTTC
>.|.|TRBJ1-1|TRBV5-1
CASSLADSPNTEAFF
TGCGCCAGCAGCTTGGCCGACAGCCCGAACACTGAAGCTTTCTTT